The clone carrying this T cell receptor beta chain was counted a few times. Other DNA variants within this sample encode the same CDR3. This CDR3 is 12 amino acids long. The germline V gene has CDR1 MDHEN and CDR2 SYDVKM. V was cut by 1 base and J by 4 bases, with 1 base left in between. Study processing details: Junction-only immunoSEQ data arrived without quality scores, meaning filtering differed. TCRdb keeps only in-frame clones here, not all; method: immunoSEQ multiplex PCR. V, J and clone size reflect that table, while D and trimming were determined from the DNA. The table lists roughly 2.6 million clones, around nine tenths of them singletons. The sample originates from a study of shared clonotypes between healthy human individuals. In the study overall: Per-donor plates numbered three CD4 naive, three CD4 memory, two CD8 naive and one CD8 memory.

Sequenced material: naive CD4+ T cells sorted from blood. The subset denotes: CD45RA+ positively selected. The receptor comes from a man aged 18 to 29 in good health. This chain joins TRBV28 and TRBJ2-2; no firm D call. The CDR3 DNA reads TGTGCCAGCAGTTTATCCACCGGGGAGCTGTTTTTT. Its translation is CASSLSTGELFF.